Listed below are T cell receptor beta chains from one sample, sequenced in a study of OX40 agonist ivuxolimab in advanced cancers. Generated by immunoSEQ multiplex PCR, the TCRdb table keeps only in-frame clones and is missing some. The sample lists roughly 46,000 clones, 75% to 85% occurring once. The sample here was CD4+ or CD8+ T cells sorted from blood, taken in a trial of the OX40 agonist ivuxolimab. Receptors originate from an adult with an advanced solid tumor such as melanoma, head and neck, liver or kidney cancer. Each CDR3 is given with its conserved first and last residue.

V	J	CDR3
TRBV7-9	TRBJ1-6	CASSLEGTYNSPLHF
TRBV29-1	TRBJ2-1	CSAEIRTSGAYNEQFF
TRBV5-4	TRBJ1-6	CVSSLVVGSYNSPLHF
TRBV11-3	TRBJ2-7	CASSLVRRTSGGPGYEQYF
TRBV7-9	TRBJ2-7	CASRTGRGGNSYEQYF
TRBV12-5	TRBJ2-7	CASGSRKYEQYF
TRBV2	TRBJ1-1	CATGTGGLNTEAFF
TRBV9	TRBJ2-5	CASSVGGGGKETQYF
TRBV7-8	TRBJ1-2	CASSPRTGRGDGYTF
TRBV7-9	TRBJ2-1	CASSLERAHNEQFF
TRBV7-2	TRBJ2-5	CASSLGVPGQGRGETQYF
TRBV5-1	TRBJ2-1	CASSLTGEDEQFF
TRBV13	TRBJ2-7	CASSSRGDRDYEQYF
TRBV10-2	TRBJ2-3	CASRGVGKDDTQYF
TRBV18	TRBJ2-7	CASSPGTYYEQYF
TRBV7-2	TRBJ2-7	CASSLGQGWNEQYF